This T cell receptor beta chain was captured in a study of blood T cell repertoires in COVID-19. The length of the CDR3 is 17 residues. CDR1 is SGHRS, CDR2 YFSETQ, per germline. V trimming: 7 bases; J trimming: 3 bases; junction bases outside the gene matches: 18. Study processing details: Estimates of nucleated cell counts were drawn from the amplification of reference gene primers. Clones were sequenced by immunoSEQ multiplex PCR, and TCRdb holds only the in-frame ones, with some missing. The V and J calls and clone size are taken from that table; D and trimming were inferred from the DNA. The sample carries over 65,000 clones, 90% recorded once.

The chain couples TRBV5-1 to TRBJ2-5; 7 nucleotides align to TRBD2. The clonotype originates from a human donor in a cohort sampled during active COVID-19. The specimen was peripheral blood. CDR3 region: CASRAGERKSRKETQYF. The CDR3 bases are TGCGCCAGCCGGGCGGGGGAACGGAAGAGTAGGAAAGAGACCCAGTACTTC.